The TCR beta chain under discussion was sequenced for a study of PD-L1 blockade in urothelial cancer (dated by TCRdb to about 2017). In terms of the full investigation: Therapy was started in the mid-2010s for all patients, and atezolizumab 1,200 mg was administered intravenously every 3 weeks. Blood samples were analyzed 3 weeks after the start of treatment (second dose) and 6 weeks after the start of treatment. Somatic, immune and clinical correlates of response to PD-L1 blockade with atezolizumab in urothelial cancer were the focus of an exploratory multi-omic analysis. An ECOG performance status of 0 or 1 was recorded for the patients, and 0 to 3 prior chemotherapy regimens had been received by the patients. Pretreatment blood TCR-seq was available for about 30 patients, at least one posttreatment blood collection was obtained for around 25 patients, and tumor TCR-seq was available for around 25 patients. Pretreatment tumor samples, along with matched peripheral blood serially collected before and after atezolizumab treatment, were subjected to TCR sequencing. Whole exome sequencing and RNA sequencing of pretreatment tumors were performed alongside TCR sequencing in the same patients. Blood samples yielded a median of about 150,000 T cells and some 80,000 unique TCRs, with median clonality around 0.084. Durable clinical benefit was achieved by nine patients but not by the remaining 20. Durable clinical benefit was defined as progression-free survival longer than 6 months, and TCR features were also tested against progression-free and overall survival. About 85% of the roughly 29 patients were identified as males with urothelial cancer of bladder origin, and a prior smoking history was reported by 18 of 29 patients.

Concerning this clone: The clone's antigen remains unknown. The input lacks base qualities; no much larger clone sits a single base away.

Per the publication, the time point label means: pretreatment peripheral blood. A total of 25 to 30 patients with locally advanced or metastatic urothelial carcinoma, treated at Memorial Sloan Kettering on a trial protocol, made up the cohort. Peripheral blood mononuclear cells were collected pretreatment and during treatment, with between 1 and 8 total time points per patient. The Qiagen DNeasy Blood extraction kit was used to purify genomic DNA from total PBMCs and tumor samples. PBMCs were collected pretreatment and during treatment, and were isolated and stored as previously described. Synthetic TCR analog templates were spiked into each PCR so that absolute template abundance could be estimated from read counts. Using the immunoSEQ assay, TCRbeta CDR3 regions were amplified from genomic DNA with bias-controlled V and J gene primers. Rearranged TCRbeta segments were sequenced at approximately 20X coverage. Turning to the authors' computational methods: Sequencing errors were corrected by clustering and CDR3s were annotated against IMGT to assign V, D and J genes. Downstream analyses used only productive TCRbeta rearrangements, leaving out any out-of-frame or stop-codon sequences. Clonality was calculated as one minus the Shannon entropy normalized by the log of the number of unique productive sequences. Fisher's exact test with Benjamini-Hochberg correction, at a threshold of adjusted p below 0.01, was used to find clones that differed between time points or between blood and tumor. As stored in TCRdb, this immuneACCESS dataset retains in-frame rearrangements with V and J assigned. A fraction of the clones does not appear; measured against another copy, unresolved V genes explain less than half of the discrepancy, and the remainder lacks a known reason. D and trimming come from the DNA, and the V and J calls and clone size come from that table. The sample table contains 95,000 or so clones; only one count was recorded for about nine tenths of them. The ten top clones hold approximately 2% of the sample.

Points the paper makes about the study in general: Improved progression-free and overall survival was associated with having pretreatment peripheral blood TCR clonality below the median. Because the sample size was small (n of about 29) and many of the analyses were exploratory, the results are meant to be hypothesis-generating. Among patients with durable benefit, tumor-associated TCR clones showed greater expansion in peripheral blood 3 weeks after treatment started (n ≈ 23, p = 0.022).

The CDR3 holds 16 amino acids from the cysteine to the phenylalanine. The CDR3 DNA has 48 bases and is translated from base 1. The germline V gene specifies SGHTA as CDR1 and FQGNSA as CDR2. Unmatched junction bases come to 3, with V trimmed by 1 base and J by 3 bases. The sequencing used PBMCs, collected around atezolizumab (anti-PD-L1) treatment. The rearranged chain carries TRBV7-2 and TRBJ2-2, with 9 bases matching TRBD2. This sequence was found in a man in his fifties or sixties with urothelial cancer. The CDR3 sequence is CASSLVAGGDTGELFF. The DNA sequence is as follows: TGTGCCAGCAGCTTAGTTGCGGGGGGGGACACCGGGGAGCTGTTTTTT.